The 18 T cell receptor beta chains presented below share a single source sample, sequenced in a study of cytomegalovirus exposure and HLA in healthy donors. Amplification used 60 Vbeta primers and 13 Jbeta primers. Sequencing used immunoSEQ multiplex PCR; TCRdb keeps in-frame clones, though not all of them. The data show roughly 140,000 clones, 79% seen once. Source material: PBMCs. These receptors originate from a man aged 50 to 59 in good health and CMV-seropositive.

The genes are TRBV11-2 and TRBJ2-3; maybe TRBD1 (6 bases). From germline, CDR1 is SGHAT and CDR2 FQNNGV. The CDR3 contains 15 residues. V gave up 5 bases and J gave up 0 bases, with 12 bases separating them. CDR3 DNA: TGTGCCAGCAGCCCAGGGGACGGGAGCACAGATACGCAGTATTTT. It encodes CASSPGDGSTDTQYF.

This clone was counted a single time. The chain has TRBV5-8 and TRBJ1-5; 7 bases map to TRBD1. Germline-derived CDR1 and CDR2 are SGHTS and YDEGEE. V dropped 1 base and J dropped 4; count of bases not matched to a gene: 11. CDR3 length: 17 amino acids. The CDR3 DNA sequence: TGTGCCAGCAGCTTGTTCGCGGGAAGGGGGCGGAATCAGCCCCAGCATTTT. This codes for CASSLFAGRGRNQPQHF. Looking up the rest from reference TRBV5-8 and TRBJ1-5 gives the full variable domain: EAGVTQSPTHLIKTRGQQATLRCSPISGHTSVYWYQQALGLGLQFLLWYDEGEERNRGNFPPRFSGRQFPNYSSELNVNALELEDSALYLCASSLFAGRGRNQPQHFGDGTRLSIL.

This CDR3 is CASSLALASGSDEQFF. CDR3 nucleotides: TGCGCCAGCAGCTTGGCCTTGGCTAGCGGGAGTGATGAGCAGTTCTTC. The chain combines TRBV5-1 with TRBJ2-1; 10 bases line up with TRBD2. The V gene end was trimmed by 0 bases and the J gene end by 8 bases; junction bases not matched to a gene: 8. Looked up from germline, CDR1 is SGHRS and CDR2 is YFSETQ. This CDR3 region has 16 residues. Supplemented by reference TRBV5-1 and TRBJ2-1, the full variable domain reads KAGVTQTPRYLIKTRGQQVTLSCSPISGHRSVSWYQQTPGQGLQFLFEYFSETQRNKGNFPGRFSGRQFSNSRSEMNVSTLELGDSALYLCASSLALASGSDEQFFGPGTRLTVL.

The sample holds one count of this clone. The chain joins TRBV28 to TRBJ2-3; 9 positions agree with TRBD2. V shed 1 base and J 3 bases; nucleotides not matched to a gene: 5. The germline V gene has CDR1 MDHEN and CDR2 SYDVKM. This CDR3 comprises 16 residues. The CDR3 here is CASSLYRGRATDTQYF. In nucleotides, the CDR3 is TGTGCCAGCAGTTTATATCGCGGGAGGGCTACAGATACGCAGTATTTT.

The rearrangement links TRBV19 to TRBJ1-5; possible D gene TRBD1, 5 bases. Germline CDR1 is LNHDA and CDR2 is SQIVND (reference sequence). The CDR3 runs to 13 residues. V was pared by 6 bases and J by 7 bases, with 13 bases between. The CDR3 reads CASSLTSGQPQHF. DNA for the CDR3: TGTGCCAGTAGCCTCACGTCAGGGCAGCCCCAGCATTTT.

CDR3 DNA: TGTGCCAGCAGTCAGTCCTACGAGCAGTACTTC. Translated, it gives CASSQSYEQYF. This sequence joins TRBV28 and TRBJ2-7; the D is unclear. Germline-derived CDR1 and CDR2 are MDHEN and SYDVKM. Trimming removed 5 bases at V and 1 base at J, with 3 bases between. CDR3 length equals 11 residues. The whole variable domain, filled in from reference TRBV28 and TRBJ2-7, reads DVKVTQSSRYLVKRTGEKVFLECVQDMDHENMFWYRQDPGLGLRLIYFSYDVKMKEKGDIPEGYSVSREKKERFSLILESASTNQTSMYLCASSQSYEQYFGPGTRLTVT.

This chain uses TRBV28 with TRBJ2-2; TRBD1 agrees at 10 bases. The CDR3 runs 14 residues. The J segment lost 5 bases and the V segment lost 6 bases, leaving 3 bases of the junction unmatched. Looked up from germline, CDR1 is MDHEN and CDR2 is SYDVKM. The CDR3 loop reads CASSPGQGTGELFF. DNA of the CDR3: TGTGCCAGCAGCCCGGGACAGGGGACCGGGGAGCTGTTTTTT.

This rearrangement joins TRBV28 to TRBJ2-7, with 7 bases identical to TRBD2. J was trimmed by 0 bases and V by 3 bases; bases with no gene match: 5. The CDR3 is made up of 15 amino acids. Germline V lookup: CDR1 MDHEN, CDR2 SYDVKM. The CDR3 is CASSFWGGGSYEQYF. DNA of the CDR3: TGTGCCAGCAGTTTTTGGGGCGGGGGCTCCTACGAGCAGTACTTC.

V and J are TRBV4-1 and TRBJ2-2; 9 nucleotides match TRBD2. Looked up from germline, CDR1 is MGHRA and CDR2 is YSYEKL. Germline trimming cut 0 bases from V and 3 bases from J; bases unmatched to any gene: 5. The CDR3 runs 17 residues. The DNA for the CDR3 is TGCGCCAGCAGCCAAGATCGTGGCGGGAGGGACACCGGGGAGCTGTTTTTT. It translates to CASSQDRGGRDTGELFF.

The chain recombines TRBV6-6 with TRBJ1-2; no clear D. The germline CDR1 and CDR2 sequences are MNHNY and SVGAGI (reference sequence). The CDR3 spans 13 residues. Trimming pared 2 bases from V and 4 bases from J, leaving 8 bases between. The CDR3, as DNA: TGTGCCAGCAGTTACGGAGGGATCTATGGCTACACCTTC. It is translated as CASSYGGIYGYTF.

The chain links TRBV19 to TRBJ2-3; D possibly corresponds to TRBD2 (6 bases). The CDR3 is 15 residues long. The V and J ends lost 3 bases and 1 base respectively, with 11 bases between them. CDR1 and CDR2 from the germline V gene are LNHDA and SQIVND (reference sequence). CDR3 coding DNA: TGTGCCAGTAGTATTATCGGGAGAGGCACAGATACGCAGTATTTT. This encodes CASSIIGRGTDTQYF.

This chain connects TRBV19 to TRBJ2-3, with D uncertain. The CDR3 consists of 14 residues. Trimming removed 6 bases from V and 0 bases from J, with 10 bases in between. The germline gives CDR1 LNHDA, CDR2 SQIVND (reference sequence). The CDR3 is CASRRRQSTDTQYF. Written as DNA, the CDR3 is TGTGCCAGTAGGAGGCGGCAGAGCACAGATACGCAGTATTTT.

The gene calls are TRBV28 and TRBJ1-5, with unresolved D. Germline values: CDR1 MDHEN, CDR2 SYDVKM. The CDR3 is 12 residues long. V shed 2 bases and J shed 6 bases, with 5 bases lying between them. Here the CDR3 DNA reads TGTGCCAGCAGTTTAAACGGTCAGCCCCAGCATTTT. Its translation is CASSLNGQPQHF.

The chain uses TRBV29-1 and TRBJ2-3, with 8 positions matching TRBD2. Germline CDR1 reads SQVTM; CDR2 reads ANQGSEA. V dropped 2 bases and J dropped 5; count of bases not matched to a gene: 12. The CDR3 loop spans 16 amino acids. The CDR3 sequence: CSVEWRLAREVDTQYF. CDR3 nucleotides: TGCAGCGTTGAATGGAGACTAGCGAGGGAGGTAGATACGCAGTATTTT.

The chain combines TRBV10-2 with TRBJ2-1, with D perhaps TRBD1 (6 bases). The CDR3 has 13 residues. The germline V and J ends were trimmed by 7 bases and 5 bases, with 12 bases remaining between them. The germline V gene has CDR1 WSHSY and CDR2 SAAADI. In DNA form, the CDR3 reads TGCGCCAGCACAACAGGGTGGAACAATGAGCAGTTCTTC. Its translation is CASTTGWNNEQFF.

This clone was recorded once. V usage is TRBV5-6 and J usage is TRBJ1-5; TRBD1 matches 10 bases. The CDR3 spans 16 residues. V was pared by 2 bases and J by 5 bases, with 7 bases of the junction left unmatched. Germline values: CDR1 SGHDT, CDR2 YYEEEE. For the CDR3, the DNA is TGTGCCAGCAGCTTAGGGACAGGGGATTCCGATCAGCCCCAGCATTTT. Its protein is CASSLGTGDSDQPQHF.

This sequence joins TRBV28 and TRBJ2-7; 9 bases line up with TRBD1. This CDR3 is 15 amino acids long. V lost 6 bases to trimming and J lost 3 bases; unmatched junction nucleotides: 9. Per the germline V gene, CDR1 is MDHEN and CDR2 is SYDVKM. CDR3 loop: CASRAGQGTFYEQYF. The CDR3 bases are TGTGCCAGCAGGGCAGGACAGGGGACATTCTACGAGCAGTACTTC.

The CDR3 is CASSSGSSSGNTIYF. For the CDR3, the DNA is TGTGCCAGCAGCTCCGGGTCATCGTCCGGAAACACCATATATTTT. This chain links TRBV7-9 with TRBJ1-3; D not certain. The CDR3 has 15 residues. Trimming left V 4 bases short and J 4 bases short, with 14 bases between. Per the germline V gene, CDR1 is SEHNR and CDR2 is FQNEAQ (reference sequence).